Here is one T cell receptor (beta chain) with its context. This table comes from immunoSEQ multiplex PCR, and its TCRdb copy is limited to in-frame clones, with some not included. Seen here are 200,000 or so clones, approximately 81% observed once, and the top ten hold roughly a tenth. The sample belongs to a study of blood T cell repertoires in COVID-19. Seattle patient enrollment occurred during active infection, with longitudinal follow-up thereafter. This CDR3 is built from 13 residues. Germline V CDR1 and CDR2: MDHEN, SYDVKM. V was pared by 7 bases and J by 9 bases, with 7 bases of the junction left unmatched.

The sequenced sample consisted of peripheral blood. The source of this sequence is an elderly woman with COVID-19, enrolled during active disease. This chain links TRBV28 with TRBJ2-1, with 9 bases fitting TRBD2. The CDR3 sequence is CASNAGGRSEQFF. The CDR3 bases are TGTGCCAGCAACGCGGGGGGGCGAAGTGAGCAGTTCTTC.